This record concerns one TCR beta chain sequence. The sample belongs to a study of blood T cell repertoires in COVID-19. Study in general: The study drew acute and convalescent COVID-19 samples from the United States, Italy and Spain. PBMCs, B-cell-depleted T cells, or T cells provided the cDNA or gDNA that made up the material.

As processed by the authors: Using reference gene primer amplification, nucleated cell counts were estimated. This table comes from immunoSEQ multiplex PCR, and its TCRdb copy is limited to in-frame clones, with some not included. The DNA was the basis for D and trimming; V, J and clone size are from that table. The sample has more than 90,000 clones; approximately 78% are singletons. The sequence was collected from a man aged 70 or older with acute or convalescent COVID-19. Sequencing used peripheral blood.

CDR3 in amino acids: CAWSRPREKLFF. The CDR3 region has the DNA TGTGCCTGGAGTCGGCCTAGGGAAAAACTGTTTTTT. The genes are TRBV30 and TRBJ1-4; D not certain. This CDR3 comprises 12 residues. The germline V gene encodes CDR1 GTSNPN and CDR2 SVGIG (reference sequence). V lost 2 bases to trimming and J lost 8 bases, with 9 bases between them.